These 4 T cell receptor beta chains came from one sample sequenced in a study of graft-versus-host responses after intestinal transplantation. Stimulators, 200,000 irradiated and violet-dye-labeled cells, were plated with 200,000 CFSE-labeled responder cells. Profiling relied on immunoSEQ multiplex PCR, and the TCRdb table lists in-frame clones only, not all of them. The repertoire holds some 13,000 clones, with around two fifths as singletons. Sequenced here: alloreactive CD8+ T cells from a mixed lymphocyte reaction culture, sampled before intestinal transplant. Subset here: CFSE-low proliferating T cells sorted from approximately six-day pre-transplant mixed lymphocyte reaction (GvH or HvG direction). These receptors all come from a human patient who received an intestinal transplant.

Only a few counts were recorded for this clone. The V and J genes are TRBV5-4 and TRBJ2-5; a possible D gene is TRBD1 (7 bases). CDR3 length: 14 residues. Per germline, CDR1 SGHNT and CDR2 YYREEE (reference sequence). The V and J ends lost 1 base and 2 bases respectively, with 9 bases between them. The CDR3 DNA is TGTGCCAGCAGCTTGCCAGGGGGGCAAGAGACCCAGTACTTC. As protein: CASSLPGGQETQYF.

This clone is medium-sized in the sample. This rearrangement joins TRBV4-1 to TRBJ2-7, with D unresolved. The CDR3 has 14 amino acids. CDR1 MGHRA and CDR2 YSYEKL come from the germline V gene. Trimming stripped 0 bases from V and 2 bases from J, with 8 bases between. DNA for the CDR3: TGCGCCAGCAGCCAAGAACCGGGTGCCTACGAGCAGTACTTC. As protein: CASSQEPGAYEQYF.

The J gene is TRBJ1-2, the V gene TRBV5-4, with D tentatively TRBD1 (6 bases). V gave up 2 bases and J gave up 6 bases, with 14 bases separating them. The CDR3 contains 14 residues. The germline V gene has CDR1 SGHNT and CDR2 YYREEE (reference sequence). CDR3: CASSLQGRRHGYTF. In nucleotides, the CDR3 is TGTGCCAGCAGCTTACAGGGACGGAGGCATGGCTACACCTTC.

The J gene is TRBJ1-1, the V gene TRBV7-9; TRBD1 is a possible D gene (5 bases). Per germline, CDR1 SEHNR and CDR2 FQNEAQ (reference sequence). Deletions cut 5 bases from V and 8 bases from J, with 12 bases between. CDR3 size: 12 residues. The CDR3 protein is CASSPGGWEAFF. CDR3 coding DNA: TGTGCCAGCAGCCCGGGGGGTTGGGAAGCTTTCTTT. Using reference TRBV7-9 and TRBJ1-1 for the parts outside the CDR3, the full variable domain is DTGVSQNPRHKITKRGQNVTFRCDPISEHNRLYWYRQTLGQGPEFLTYFQNEAQLEKSRLLSDRFSAERPKGSFSTLEIQRTEQGDSAMYLCASSPGGWEAFFGQGTRLTVV.